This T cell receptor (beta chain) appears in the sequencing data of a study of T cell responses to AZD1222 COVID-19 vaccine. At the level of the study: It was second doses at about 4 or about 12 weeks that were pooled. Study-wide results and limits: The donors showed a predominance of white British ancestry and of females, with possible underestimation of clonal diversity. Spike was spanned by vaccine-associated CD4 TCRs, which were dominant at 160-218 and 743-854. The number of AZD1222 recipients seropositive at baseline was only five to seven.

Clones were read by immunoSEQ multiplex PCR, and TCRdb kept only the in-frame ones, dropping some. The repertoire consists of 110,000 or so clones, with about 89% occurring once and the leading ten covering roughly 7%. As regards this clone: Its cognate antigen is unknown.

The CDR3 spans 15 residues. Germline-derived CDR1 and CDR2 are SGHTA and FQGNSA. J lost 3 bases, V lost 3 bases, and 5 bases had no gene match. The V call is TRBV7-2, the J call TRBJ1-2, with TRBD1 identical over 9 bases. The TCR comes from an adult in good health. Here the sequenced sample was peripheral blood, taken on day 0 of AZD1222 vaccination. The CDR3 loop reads CASSLGQGVYYGYTF. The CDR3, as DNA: TGTGCCAGCAGCTTGGGACAGGGAGTCTACTATGGCTACACCTTC.